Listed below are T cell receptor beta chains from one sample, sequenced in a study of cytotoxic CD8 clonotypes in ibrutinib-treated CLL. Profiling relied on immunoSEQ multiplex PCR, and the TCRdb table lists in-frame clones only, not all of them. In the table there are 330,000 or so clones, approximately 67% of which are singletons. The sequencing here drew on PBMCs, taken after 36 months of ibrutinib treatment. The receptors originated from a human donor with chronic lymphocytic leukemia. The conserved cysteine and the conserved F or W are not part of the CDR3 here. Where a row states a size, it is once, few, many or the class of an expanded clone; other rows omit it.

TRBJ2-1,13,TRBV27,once,ASSLKGRERLREF
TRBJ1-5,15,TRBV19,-,ASSKGRYRGPNQPQH
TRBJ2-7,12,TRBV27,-,ASSFHPLAPEQY
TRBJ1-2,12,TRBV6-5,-,ASSIAGTGYGYT
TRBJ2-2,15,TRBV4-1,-,ASSQEPTRAYSGELF
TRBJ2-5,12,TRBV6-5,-,ASSYWGQGETQY
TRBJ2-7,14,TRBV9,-,ASSVGPDYGDYEQY
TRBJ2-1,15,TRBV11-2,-,ASSLSGTGGFYNEQF
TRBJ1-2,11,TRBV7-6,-,ASSPGEAIGYT
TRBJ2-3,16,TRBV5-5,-,ASSWGLSLADSTDTQY